These 5 T cell receptor beta chains share one sample of origin, sequenced in a study of control samples from healthy donors and cancer patients. The protocol was immunoSEQ multiplex PCR, while the TCRdb copy is restricted to in-frame clones and leaves out a portion. The data contain just under 60,000 clones, approximately 92% of them singletons. Sample: PBMCs. These receptors came from a man in his forties with colorectal cancer.

Comment on this clone: Additional DNA sequences in this sample encode the identical CDR3. The chain combines TRBV7-9 with TRBJ2-5; D tentatively fits TRBD1 or TRBD2 (5 bases each). The CDR3 has 12 residues. Trimming took 6 bases from V and 1 from J, leaving 6 bases between them. Germline V gene sequence: CDR1 SEHNR, CDR2 FQNEAQ (reference sequence). In nucleotides, the CDR3 is TGTGCCAGCAGGAGGGGCCAAGAGACCCAGTACTTC. Its protein is CASRRGQETQYF.

V is TRBV5-8 and J is TRBJ2-1; tentatively, D is TRBD2 (6 bases). The CDR3 has 17 residues. The V end lost 3 bases, the J end lost 12 bases, and 28 bases lay between the germline ends. Per the germline V gene, CDR1 is SGHTS and CDR2 is YDEGEE. The CDR3 loop reads CASSSGGGATRTKRQFF. Here the CDR3 DNA reads TGTGCCAGCAGCTCCGGGGGAGGAGCAACAAGAACCAAACGGCAGTTCTTC. Full variable domain (remainder filled in from reference TRBV5-8 and TRBJ2-1): EAGVTQSPTHLIKTRGQQATLRCSPISGHTSVYWYQQALGLGLQFLLWYDEGEERNRGNFPPRFSGRQFPNYSSELNVNALELEDSALYLCASSSGGGATRTKRQFFGPGTRLTVL.

The rearrangement joins TRBV5-1 to TRBJ1-5; no clear D. V was cut by 1 base and J by 3 bases, with 11 bases left in between. Germline values: CDR1 SGHRS, CDR2 YFSETQ. This CDR3 region has 15 residues. As DNA, the CDR3 is TGCGCCAGCAGCTTGTCGGACGGGAACAATCAGCCCCAGCATTTT. This encodes CASSLSDGNNQPQHF.

The rearrangement joins TRBV10-1 to TRBJ1-6; 10 bases map to TRBD1. The germline gives CDR1 WNHNN, CDR2 SYGVQD (reference sequence). V shed 8 bases and J 6 bases; nucleotides not matched to a gene: 4. The CDR3 length is 14 residues. Written as DNA, the CDR3 is TGCGCCAGCGGAGGGACAGGGGTTAATTCACCCCTCCACTTT. As protein: CASGGTGVNSPLHF.

Details on this clone: The sample carries other DNA sequences with the same CDR3. V is TRBV29-1 and J is TRBJ2-7; the D gene is possibly TRBD2 (7 bases). CDR1 is SQVTM and CDR2 is ANQGSEA in the germline V gene. Trimming took 4 bases from V and 6 from J, leaving 19 bases between them. This CDR3 region has 14 residues. The CDR3 DNA follows: TGCAGCGTTGGGGTGGTGGGGGGGCTGTCCGAGCAGTACTTC. This codes for CSVGVVGGLSEQYF.